Described below is a single TCR beta chain sequence and its context. This CDR3 spans 15 amino acids. Germline values: CDR1 KGHSH, CDR2 LQKENI. V was trimmed by 3 bases and J by 8 bases, leaving 16 bases between them. Clones were read by immunoSEQ multiplex PCR, and TCRdb kept only the in-frame ones, dropping some. The table has about 52,000 clones, under 90% seen once. The sample originates from a study of blood T cell repertoires in COVID-19. The sequence came from a man at least 80 years old with COVID-19, enrolled during active disease. This chain connects TRBV18 to TRBJ1-4, with D possibly TRBD1 on 6 matching bases. The material sequenced was peripheral blood. The CDR3 coding sequence is TGTGCCAGCTCACCTACTACAGGGTTCGACGAAAAACTGTTTTTT. It codes for CASSPTTGFDEKLFF.